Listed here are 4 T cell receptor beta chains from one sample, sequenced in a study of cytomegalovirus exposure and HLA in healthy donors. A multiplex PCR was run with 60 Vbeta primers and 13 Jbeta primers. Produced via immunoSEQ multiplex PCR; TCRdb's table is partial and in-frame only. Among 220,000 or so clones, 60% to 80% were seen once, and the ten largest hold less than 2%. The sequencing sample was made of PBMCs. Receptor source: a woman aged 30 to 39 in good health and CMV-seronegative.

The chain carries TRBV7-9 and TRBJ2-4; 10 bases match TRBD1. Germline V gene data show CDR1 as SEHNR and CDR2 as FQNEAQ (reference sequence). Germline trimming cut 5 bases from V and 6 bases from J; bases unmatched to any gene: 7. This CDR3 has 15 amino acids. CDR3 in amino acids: CASSLGTGDTNIQYF. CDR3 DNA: TGTGCCAGCAGCCTCGGGACAGGGGACACAAACATTCAGTACTTC.

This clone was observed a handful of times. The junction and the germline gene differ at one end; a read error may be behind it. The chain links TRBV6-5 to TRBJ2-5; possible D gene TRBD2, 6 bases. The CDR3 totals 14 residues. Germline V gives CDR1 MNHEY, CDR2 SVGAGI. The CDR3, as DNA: TGTGCCAGCAGTTACTCGTTTCCGGGAGAGGCCCAGTACTTC. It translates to CASSYSFPGEAQYF.

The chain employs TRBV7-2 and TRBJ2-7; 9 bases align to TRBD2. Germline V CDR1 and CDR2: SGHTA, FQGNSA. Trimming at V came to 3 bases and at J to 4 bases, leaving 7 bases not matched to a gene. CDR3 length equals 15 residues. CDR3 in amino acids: CASSFAAGGGYEQYF. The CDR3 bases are TGTGCCAGCAGCTTCGCAGCGGGAGGAGGTTACGAGCAGTACTTC. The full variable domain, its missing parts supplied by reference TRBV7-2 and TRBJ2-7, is GAGVSQSPSNKVTEKGKDVELRCDPISGHTALYWYRQSLGQGLEFLIYFQGNSAPDKSGLPSDRFSAERTGGSVSTLTIQRTQQEDSAVYLCASSFAAGGGYEQYFGPGTRLTVT.

The DNA of the CDR3 is TGCGCCAGCAGCAGCGGGGACACAGATACGCAGTATTTT. This encodes CASSSGDTDTQYF. This chain connects TRBV5-1 to TRBJ2-3; 7 bases align to TRBD2. The germline V gene has CDR1 SGHRS and CDR2 YFSETQ. The CDR3 consists of 13 residues. Trimming at V came to 4 bases and at J to 2 bases, leaving 1 base not matched to a gene.